Following are 32 T cell receptor beta chains from one sample sequenced in a study of a mutant IDH1 vaccine in newly diagnosed glioma. Method: immunoSEQ multiplex PCR; TCRdb's copy keeps in-frame clones and lacks some. The sample gives about 94,000 clones, roughly 91% of which show up once; 0.6% to 0.95% is in the top ten. No cognate antigen is known for these TCRs. Time point specified: week 47, end of study. The vaccine gave 300 ug of a 20-mer mutant IDH1 peptide subcutaneously per dose. The sequencing used PBMCs, collected from a glioma patient whose treatment included an IDH1 peptide vaccine. These receptors originate from a woman aged 45-60 years with glioma.

The rearrangement joins TRBV11-2 to TRBJ2-2, with 11 bases that match TRBD2. The V segment lost 7 bases and the J segment 5 bases; nucleotides outside the gene matches: 15. The CDR3 runs to 18 residues. Per the germline V gene, CDR1 is SGHAT and CDR2 is FQNNGV. The CDR3 coding sequence is TGTGCCAGCAACCAAGGACTAGCGGGTCTACGAGAGACCGGGGAGCTGTTTTTT. It codes for CASNQGLAGLRETGELFF.

This chain's CDR3 is CASNSGRSPDTQYF. In DNA, the CDR3 is TGTGCCAGCAATAGCGGGAGGTCTCCAGATACGCAGTATTTT. This chain joins TRBV9 and TRBJ2-3; 10 positions match TRBD2. This CDR3 contains 14 residues. Unmatched junction bases numbered 5, after V lost 6 bases and J lost 4 bases. Germline assignment: CDR1 SGDLS and CDR2 YYNGEE.

The CDR3 loop reads CASSRNRDSNQPQHF. The DNA of the CDR3 is TGTGCCAGCTCACGAAACAGGGATAGCAATCAGCCCCAGCATTTT. The V call is TRBV18, the J call TRBJ1-5; D might be TRBD1 (6 bases). This CDR3 spans 15 amino acids. From germline, CDR1 is KGHSH and CDR2 LQKENI. V was trimmed by 4 bases and J by 0 bases, leaving 10 bases between them.

This chain connects TRBV5-1 to TRBJ2-1; 11 bases fit TRBD2. With 4 bases clipped from V and 12 bases from J, the junction kept 12 bases outside the gene matches. The CDR3 consists of 15 residues. The germline gives CDR1 SGHRS, CDR2 YFSETQ. CDR3 residues: CASSILAGVPGGQFF. CDR3 in DNA: TGCGCCAGCAGCATACTAGCGGGAGTGCCCGGGGGGCAGTTCTTC.

V usage is TRBV5-1 and J usage is TRBJ1-2; 7 nucleotides agree with TRBD1. The germline V gene encodes CDR1 SGHRS and CDR2 YFSETQ. This CDR3 has 14 amino acids. Germline trimming cut 4 bases from V and 0 bases from J; bases unmatched to any gene: 3. CDR3 sequence reads: CASSAGQTNYGYTF. The CDR3 nucleotides are TGCGCCAGCAGCGCGGGACAGACTAACTATGGCTACACCTTC.

The chain couples TRBV6-5 to TRBJ2-1; perhaps TRBD1 as D (7 bases). The CDR3 loop spans 11 amino acids. CDR1 and CDR2 from the germline V gene are MNHEY and SVGAGI. V lost 9 bases, J lost 9 bases, and 12 bases lay in between. The CDR3 reads CASIRGAEQFF. In DNA form, the CDR3 reads TGTGCCAGTATCAGGGGGGCTGAGCAGTTCTTC.

DNA for the CDR3: TGCGCCAGCAGTGAGTCCTCGGGAGATACGCAGTATTTT. This gives the protein CASSESSGDTQYF. The chain has TRBV10-1 and TRBJ2-3; no firm D call. CDR1 and CDR2 from the germline V gene are WNHNN and SYGVQD (reference sequence). The CDR3 sequence is 13 residues long. Trimming pared 0 bases from V and 5 bases from J, leaving 6 bases between.

The chain employs TRBV10-2 and TRBJ2-2; 13 bases map to TRBD2. Germline CDR1 and CDR2: WSHSY and SAAADI. The CDR3 covers 16 residues. Losses at the gene ends were 3 bases for V and 5 bases for J; bases not matched to a gene: 3. Here the CDR3 DNA reads TGCGCCAGCAGTGATAGGGGACTAGCGGGAACCGGGGAGCTGTTTTTT. Translated, it gives CASSDRGLAGTGELFF.

CDR3: CSVGSEEQYF. The CDR3 bases are TGCAGCGTTGGTTCAGAGGAGCAGTACTTC. The gene calls are TRBV29-1 and TRBJ2-7; D not resolved. CDR3 size: 10 residues. Trimming pared 4 bases from V and 7 bases from J, leaving 8 bases between. Germline lookup yields CDR1 SQVTM and CDR2 ANQGSEA.

The gene calls are TRBV10-3 and TRBJ2-3; 7 positions agree with TRBD2. After removal of 0 bases from V and 3 bases from J, the junction contained 3 bases not matched to a gene. The germline CDR1 and CDR2 sequences are ENHRY and SYGVKD. The CDR3 length is 15 residues. As DNA, the CDR3 is TGTGCCATCAGTGAGTCGGGGGGGTTTACAGATACGCAGTATTTT. Its protein product is CAISESGGFTDTQYF.

This sequence joins TRBV6-5 and TRBJ1-2, with D maybe TRBD1 (6 bases). The V end lost 7 bases, the J end lost 4 bases, and 10 bases lay between the germline ends. The CDR3 has 12 residues. The germline V gene has CDR1 MNHEY and CDR2 SVGAGI. CDR3 sequence: CASTSRGYGYTF. In DNA form, the CDR3 reads TGTGCCAGCACCTCCAGGGGCTATGGCTACACCTTC.

V usage is TRBV13 and J usage is TRBJ1-1; D is undetermined. CDR3 length equals 13 residues. The germline V gene has CDR1 PRHDT and CDR2 FYEKMQ (reference sequence). The V gene lost 5 bases and the J gene lost 3 bases, with 10 bases spanning the gap. Here the CDR3 reads CASSLRGDTEAFF. CDR3 nucleotide sequence: TGTGCCAGCAGCCTCCGAGGCGACACTGAAGCTTTCTTT.

The CDR3: CASSPGRGQQPQHF. DNA for the CDR3: TGTGCCAGCTCACCAGGCAGGGGGCAGCAGCCCCAGCATTTT. The chain couples TRBV18 to TRBJ1-5, with 8 bases fitting TRBD1. The J segment lost 7 bases and the V segment lost 2 bases, leaving 4 bases of the junction unmatched. The CDR3 runs to 14 residues. The germline V gene has CDR1 KGHSH and CDR2 LQKENI.

The chain links TRBV5-4 to TRBJ2-7; D gene uncertain. V was trimmed by 3 bases and J by 5 bases, leaving 9 bases between them. CDR3 size: 12 residues. The germline gives CDR1 SGHNT, CDR2 YYREEE (reference sequence). The CDR3 DNA reads as TGTGCCAGCAGCTACCTAGGGAACGAGCAGTACTTC. The encoded protein is CASSYLGNEQYF.

This rearrangement joins TRBV27 to TRBJ2-1; 8 nucleotides match TRBD2. Germline CDR1 and CDR2: MNHEY and SMNVEV (reference sequence). This CDR3 region has 15 residues. V lost 5 bases to trimming and J lost 5 bases; unmatched junction nucleotides: 8. CDR3 sequence (DNA): TGTGCCAGCAGTAACCCCGGGAGGGCCAACAATGAGCAGTTCTTC. It encodes CASSNPGRANNEQFF.

V usage is TRBV7-1 and J usage is TRBJ2-1, with 7 bases identical to TRBD2. TRBV7-1 is identified as an open reading frame with a role that is uncertain. This CDR3 region has 16 residues. V trimming: 4 bases; J trimming: 5 bases; junction bases outside the gene matches: 11. Here the CDR3 DNA reads TGTGCCAGCAGCTTAGTTGGGTTAGCGGGCAACAATGAGCAGTTCTTC. The encoded protein is CASSLVGLAGNNEQFF.

The gene calls are TRBV7-6 and TRBJ1-3; D is undetermined. V was trimmed by 1 base and J by 4 bases, leaving 8 bases between them. The CDR3 length is 14 residues. Germline-derived CDR1 and CDR2 are SGHVS and FNYEAQ. CDR3 sequence (DNA): TGTGCCAGCAGCTTAGGGAACAGCGGAAACACCATATATTTT. It translates to CASSLGNSGNTIYF.

This chain links TRBV5-6 with TRBJ2-7, with D unclear. V lost 1 base to trimming and J lost 4 bases, with 12 bases between them. Germline CDR1 reads SGHDT; CDR2 reads YYEEEE. The CDR3 totals 14 residues. CDR3 sequence reads: CASSLSNSRYEQYF. CDR3 coding DNA: TGTGCCAGCAGCTTGTCTAACTCCAGGTACGAGCAGTACTTC. The variable domain in full, with the rest retrieved from reference TRBV5-6 and TRBJ2-7, is DAGVTQSPTHLIKTRGQQVTLRCSPKSGHDTVSWYQQALGQGPQFIFQYYEEEERQRGNFPDRFSGHQFPNYSSELNVNALLLGDSALYLCASSLSNSRYEQYFGPGTRLTVT.

The genes are TRBV5-1 and TRBJ1-4, with D perhaps matching TRBD1 (6 bases). Germline CDR1 SGHRS, CDR2 YFSETQ. The CDR3 sequence is 16 residues long. V shed 4 bases and J shed 0 bases, with 13 bases lying between them. CDR3: CASSPQPGATNEKLFF. As DNA, the CDR3 is TGCGCCAGCAGCCCACAACCAGGGGCAACTAATGAAAAACTGTTTTTT.

This sequence joins TRBV6-4 and TRBJ2-3, with D maybe TRBD2 (5 bases). The CDR3 is made up of 13 amino acids. V was pared by 2 bases and J by 8 bases, with 11 bases between. Germline CDR1 MRHNA, CDR2 SNTAGT. The CDR3 is CASSDLPGGTQYF. DNA for the CDR3: TGTGCCAGCAGTGACCTCCCAGGAGGTACGCAGTATTTT.

V gene TRBV28 combines with J gene TRBJ2-7, with 8 bases lining up with TRBD1. This CDR3 comprises 15 residues. Germline lookup yields CDR1 MDHEN and CDR2 SYDVKM. The V and J ends lost 5 bases and 3 bases, in that order; junction bases with no gene match: 9. CDR3 loop: CASSLPTGANYEQYF. CDR3 DNA: TGTGCCAGCAGTCTCCCGACAGGGGCCAACTACGAGCAGTACTTC.

J is TRBJ2-7 and V is TRBV5-1; 8 nucleotides align to TRBD2. Germline CDR1 is SGHRS and CDR2 is YFSETQ. V was pared by 4 bases and J by 1 base, with 7 bases of the junction left unmatched. The CDR3 sequence is 15 residues long. In DNA form, the CDR3 reads TGCGCCAGCAGCCCTGACGGGACTAGGTCCTACGAGCAGTACTTC. Translated, it gives CASSPDGTRSYEQYF.

CDR3 bases: TGTGCCAGCGTTATACAGGGACAGGGGTATGGCTACACCTTC. Translation gives CASVIQGQGYGYTF. The chain employs TRBV28 and TRBJ1-2, with TRBD1 matching over 10 bases. CDR1 MDHEN and CDR2 SYDVKM come from the germline V gene. Losses at the gene ends were 8 bases for V and 5 bases for J; bases not matched to a gene: 8. There are 14 residues in the CDR3.

J is TRBJ2-7 and V is TRBV28; D ambiguous. CDR3 size: 13 residues. Trimming stripped 6 bases from V and 3 bases from J, with 12 bases between. In germline, CDR1 is MDHEN, CDR2 SYDVKM. The DNA of the CDR3 is TGTGCCAGCAGCCTCGACCGGTTCTACGAGCAGTACTTC. It is translated as CASSLDRFYEQYF.

V is TRBV11-2 and J is TRBJ1-2; 7 bases align to TRBD1. J gave up 0 bases and V 8 bases, and 12 bases lay outside the gene matches. The CDR3 spans 16 residues. Germline lookup yields CDR1 SGHAT and CDR2 FQNNGV. The CDR3 DNA reads as TGTGCCAGCCAGAGATTGAGGGGGCGGTCTAACTATGGCTACACCTTC. Translating it yields CASQRLRGRSNYGYTF. The entire variable domain, with the rest obtained from reference TRBV11-2 and TRBJ1-2, is as follows: EAGVAQSPRYKIIEKRQSVAFWCNPISGHATLYWYQQILGQGPKLLIQFQNNGVVDDSQLPKDRFSAERLKGVDSTLKIQPAKLEDSAVYLCASQRLRGRSNYGYTFGSGTRLTVV.

This clone was observed a handful of times. The J gene is TRBJ2-3, the V gene TRBV7-9, with D perhaps given as TRBD1 or TRBD2 (6 bases each). Trimming took off 5 bases at V and 6 bases at J, with 18 bases between the two ends. The germline gives CDR1 SEHNR, CDR2 FQNEAQ (reference sequence). The CDR3 spans 15 residues. The chain's CDR3 is CASSPPVRGGDTQYF. The CDR3 DNA sequence: TGTGCCAGCAGCCCACCGGTCAGGGGAGGTGATACGCAGTATTTT. Variable domain in full (rest from reference TRBV7-9 and TRBJ2-3): DTGVSQNPRHKITKRGQNVTFRCDPISEHNRLYWYRQTLGQGPEFLTYFQNEAQLEKSRLLSDRFSAERPKGSFSTLEIQRTEQGDSAMYLCASSPPVRGGDTQYFGPGTRLTVL.

The chain combines TRBV6-1 with TRBJ1-1; D is perhaps TRBD1 (5 bases). Between the trimmed V and J ends, which lost 5 bases and 8 bases, there was a span of 15 bases. Germline-derived CDR1 and CDR2 are MNHNS and SASEGT. This CDR3 has 13 residues. CDR3 nucleotide sequence: TGTGCCAGCAGTAACTGGGACGTCCTCGAAGCTTTCTTT. Translation: CASSNWDVLEAFF.

The V call is TRBV15, the J call TRBJ1-3; 8 bases fit TRBD1. The CDR3 extends over 16 amino acids. Germline V lookup: CDR1 LNHNV, CDR2 YYDKDF (reference sequence). The trim removed 8 bases at V and 0 bases at J, leaving 9 bases unmatched. The CDR3 DNA follows: TGTGCCACCCGACGCTCCGGACAGGGCTCTGGAAACACCATATATTTT. Protein: CATRRSGQGSGNTIYF.

The genes are TRBV7-8 and TRBJ2-1; D remains ambiguous. The length of the CDR3 is 12 residues. With 5 bases removed from V and 2 bases from J, the gap between germline ends came to 4 bases. The germline gives CDR1 SGHVS, CDR2 FQNEAQ. The chain's CDR3 is CASSTTYNEQFF. CDR3 nucleotide sequence: TGTGCCAGCAGCACCACCTACAATGAGCAGTTCTTC.

The chain links TRBV15 to TRBJ2-5, with TRBD1 identical over 7 bases. The ends lost 8 bases at V and 5 bases at J; junction bases unmatched: 14. Germline V lookup: CDR1 LNHNV, CDR2 YYDKDF (reference sequence). The CDR3 contains 15 residues. For the CDR3, the DNA is TGTGCCACCGGTCCCTTTGGGACAGATGGGGAGACCCAGTACTTC. Translating it yields CATGPFGTDGETQYF.

The chain's CDR3 is CASSIGGQGSQPQHF. As DNA, the CDR3 is TGTGCCAGTAGTATAGGCGGACAGGGGAGTCAGCCCCAGCATTTT. The J gene is TRBJ1-5, the V gene TRBV19; 9 nucleotides agree with TRBD1. The CDR3 contains 15 residues. V lost 1 base to trimming and J lost 6 bases; unmatched junction nucleotides: 4. Germline-derived CDR1 and CDR2 are LNHDA and SQIVND (reference sequence).

The chain is built from TRBV5-1 and TRBJ1-2; D may be TRBD1 (6 bases). Per the germline V gene, CDR1 is SGHRS and CDR2 is YFSETQ. There are 15 residues in the CDR3. Trimming stripped 2 bases from V and 3 bases from J, with 14 bases between. The CDR3 nucleotides are TGCGCCAGCAGCTTTTCGACAGGACGGGACTATGGCTACACCTTC. It encodes CASSFSTGRDYGYTF. Complete variable domain (other parts from reference TRBV5-1 and TRBJ1-2): KAGVTQTPRYLIKTRGQQVTLSCSPISGHRSVSWYQQTPGQGLQFLFEYFSETQRNKGNFPGRFSGRQFSNSRSEMNVSTLELGDSALYLCASSFSTGRDYGYTFGSGTRLTVV.